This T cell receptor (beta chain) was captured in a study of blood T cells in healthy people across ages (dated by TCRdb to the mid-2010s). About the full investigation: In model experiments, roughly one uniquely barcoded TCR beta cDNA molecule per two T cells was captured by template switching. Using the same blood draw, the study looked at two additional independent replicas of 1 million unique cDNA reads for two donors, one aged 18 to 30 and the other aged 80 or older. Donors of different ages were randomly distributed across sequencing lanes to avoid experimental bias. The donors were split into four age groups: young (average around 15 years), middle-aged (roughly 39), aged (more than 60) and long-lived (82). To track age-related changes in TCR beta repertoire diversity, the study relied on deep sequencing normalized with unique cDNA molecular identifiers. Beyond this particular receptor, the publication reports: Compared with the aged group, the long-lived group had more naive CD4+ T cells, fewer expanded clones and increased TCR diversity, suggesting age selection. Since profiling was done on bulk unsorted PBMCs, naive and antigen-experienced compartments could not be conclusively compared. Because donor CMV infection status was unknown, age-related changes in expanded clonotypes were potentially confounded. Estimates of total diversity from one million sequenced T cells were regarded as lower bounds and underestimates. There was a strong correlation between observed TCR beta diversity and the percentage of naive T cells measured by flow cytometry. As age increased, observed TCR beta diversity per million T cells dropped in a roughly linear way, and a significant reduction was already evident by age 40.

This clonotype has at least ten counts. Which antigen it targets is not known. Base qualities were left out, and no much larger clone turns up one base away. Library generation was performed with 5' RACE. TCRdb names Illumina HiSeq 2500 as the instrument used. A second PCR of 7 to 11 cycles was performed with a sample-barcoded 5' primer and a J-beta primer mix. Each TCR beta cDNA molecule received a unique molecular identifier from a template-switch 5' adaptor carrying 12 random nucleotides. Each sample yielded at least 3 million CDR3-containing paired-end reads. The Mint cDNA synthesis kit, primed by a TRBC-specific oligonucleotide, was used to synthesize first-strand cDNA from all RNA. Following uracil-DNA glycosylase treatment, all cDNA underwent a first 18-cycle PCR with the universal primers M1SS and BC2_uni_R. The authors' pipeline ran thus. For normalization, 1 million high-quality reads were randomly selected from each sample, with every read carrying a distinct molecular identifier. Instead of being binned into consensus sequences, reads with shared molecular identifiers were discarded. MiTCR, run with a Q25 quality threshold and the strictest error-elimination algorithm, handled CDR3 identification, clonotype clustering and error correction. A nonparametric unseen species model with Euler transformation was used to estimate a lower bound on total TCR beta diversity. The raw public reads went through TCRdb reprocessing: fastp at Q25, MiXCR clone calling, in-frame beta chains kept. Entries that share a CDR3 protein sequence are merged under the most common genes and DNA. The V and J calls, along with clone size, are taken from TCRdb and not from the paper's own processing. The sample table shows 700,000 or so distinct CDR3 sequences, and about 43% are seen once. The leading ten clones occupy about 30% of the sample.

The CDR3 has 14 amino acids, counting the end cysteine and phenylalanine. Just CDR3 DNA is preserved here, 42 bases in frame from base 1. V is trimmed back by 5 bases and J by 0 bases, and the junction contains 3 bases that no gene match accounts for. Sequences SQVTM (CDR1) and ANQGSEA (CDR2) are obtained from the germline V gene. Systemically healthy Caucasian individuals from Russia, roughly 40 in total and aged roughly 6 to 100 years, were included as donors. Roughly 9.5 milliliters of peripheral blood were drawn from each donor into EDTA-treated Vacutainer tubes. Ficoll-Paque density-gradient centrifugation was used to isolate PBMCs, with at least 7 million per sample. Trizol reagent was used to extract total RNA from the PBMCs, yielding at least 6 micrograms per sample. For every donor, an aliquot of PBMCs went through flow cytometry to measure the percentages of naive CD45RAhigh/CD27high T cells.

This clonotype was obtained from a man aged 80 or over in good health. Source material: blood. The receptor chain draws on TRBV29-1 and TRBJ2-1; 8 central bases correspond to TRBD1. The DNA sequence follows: TGCAGCGTTAGACAGGGGACCTCCTACAATGAGCAGTTCTTC. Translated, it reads CSVRQGTSYNEQFF.